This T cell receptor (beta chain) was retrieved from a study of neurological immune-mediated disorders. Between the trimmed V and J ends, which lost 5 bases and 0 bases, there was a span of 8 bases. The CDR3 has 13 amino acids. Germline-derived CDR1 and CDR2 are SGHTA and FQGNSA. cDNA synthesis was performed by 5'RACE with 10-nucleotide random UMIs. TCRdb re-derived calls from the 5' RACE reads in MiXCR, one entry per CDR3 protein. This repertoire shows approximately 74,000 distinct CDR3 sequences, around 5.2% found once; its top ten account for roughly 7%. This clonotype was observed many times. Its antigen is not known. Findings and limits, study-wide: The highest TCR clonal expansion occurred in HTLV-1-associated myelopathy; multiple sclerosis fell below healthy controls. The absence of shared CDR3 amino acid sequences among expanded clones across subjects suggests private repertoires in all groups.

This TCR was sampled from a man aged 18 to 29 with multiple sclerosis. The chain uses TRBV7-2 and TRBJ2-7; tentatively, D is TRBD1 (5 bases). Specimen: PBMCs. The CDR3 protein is CASSGQVSYEQYF. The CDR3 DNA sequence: TGTGCCAGCAGCGGACAAGTCTCCTACGAGCAGTACTTC.